This T cell receptor beta chain is drawn from a study of blood T cells in healthy people across ages. CDR1 is KGHSH and CDR2 is LQKENI in the germline V gene. The CDR3 runs to 14 residues. V gave up 3 bases and J gave up 4 bases, with 12 bases separating them. Every donor contributed about 10 milliliters of peripheral blood by blood draw. The use of a sample-barcoded 5' primer and a J-beta primer mix characterized a second PCR of roughly 6 to 11 cycles. MiXCR, applied by TCRdb to the 5' RACE reads, yields one record per CDR3 protein. The profile shows about 2 million distinct CDR3 sequences, less than 50% of them singletons. Study-wide findings and caveats: Because donor CMV status was unknown, expanded clonotype changes were possibly confounded. Diversity of TCR beta per million T cells declined in a roughly linear way with age.

This clonotype has a handful of counts. Its antigen is currently unknown. V and J are TRBV18 and TRBJ2-5; D perhaps matches TRBD1 (6 bases). The sequence came from a woman in her 40s in good health. The sequencing input was blood. This CDR3 reads CASSPGQTPETQYF. Written as DNA, the CDR3 is TGTGCCAGCTCACCCGGACAGACGCCAGAGACCCAGTACTTC.